This T cell receptor beta chain was retrieved from a study of T-cell memory formation after mild COVID-19. General study findings and limits: Pre-infection memory showed some responding clones, and this suggested that cross-reactive memory joined.

In germline, CDR1 is MNHNY, CDR2 SVGAGI (reference sequence). CDR3 length: 14 residues. V was pared by 5 bases and J by 3 bases, with 4 bases of the junction left unmatched. Worth noting for this clonotype: Its antigen is still unknown.

TCRdb reprocessed the 5' RACE reads with MiXCR, giving one entry per CDR3 protein. The sample holds approximately 150,000 distinct CDR3 sequences, over 15% seen once. This clonotype was sampled from an adult woman who had mild COVID-19 (a few samples of this study predate the infection). Cell type and time point are not known. Sequences were obtained from PBMCs or a T cell subset sorted from them (not recorded which). The chain couples TRBV6-6 to TRBJ2-4; 7 bases agree with TRBD1. CDR3 protein: CASSLRDSKNIQYF. DNA of the CDR3: TGTGCCAGCAGTCTTAGGGACAGCAAAAACATTCAGTACTTC.